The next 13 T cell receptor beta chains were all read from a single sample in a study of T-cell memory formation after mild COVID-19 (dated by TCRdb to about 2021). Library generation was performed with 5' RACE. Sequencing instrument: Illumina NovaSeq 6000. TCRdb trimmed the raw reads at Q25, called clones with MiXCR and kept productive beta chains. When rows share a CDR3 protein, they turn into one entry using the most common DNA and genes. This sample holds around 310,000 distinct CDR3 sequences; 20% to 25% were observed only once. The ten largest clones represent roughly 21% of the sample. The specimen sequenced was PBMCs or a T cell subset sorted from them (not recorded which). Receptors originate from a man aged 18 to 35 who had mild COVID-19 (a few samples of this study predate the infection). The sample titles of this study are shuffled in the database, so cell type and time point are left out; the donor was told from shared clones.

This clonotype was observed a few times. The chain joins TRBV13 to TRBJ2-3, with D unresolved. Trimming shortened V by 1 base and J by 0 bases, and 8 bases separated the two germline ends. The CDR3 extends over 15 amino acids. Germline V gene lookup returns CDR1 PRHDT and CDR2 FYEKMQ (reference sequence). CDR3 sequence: CASSLAGLSTDTQYF. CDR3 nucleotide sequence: TGTGCCAGCAGCTTAGCCGGGCTTAGCACAGATACGCAGTATTTT.

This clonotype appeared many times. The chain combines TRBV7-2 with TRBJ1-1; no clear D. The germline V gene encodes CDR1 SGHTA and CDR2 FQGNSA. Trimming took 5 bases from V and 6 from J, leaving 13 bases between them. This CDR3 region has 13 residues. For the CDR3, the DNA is TGTGCCAGCAGCGTCTATTCTCGGGCTGAAGCTTTCTTT. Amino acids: CASSVYSRAEAFF.

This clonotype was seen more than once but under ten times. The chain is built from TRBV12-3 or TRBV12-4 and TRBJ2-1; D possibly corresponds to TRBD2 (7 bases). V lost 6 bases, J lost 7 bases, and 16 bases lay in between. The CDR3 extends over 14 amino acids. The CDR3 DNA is TGTGCCAGCAGGGTTGGCGGGGGCCTGAATGAGCAGTTCTTC. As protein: CASRVGGGLNEQFF.

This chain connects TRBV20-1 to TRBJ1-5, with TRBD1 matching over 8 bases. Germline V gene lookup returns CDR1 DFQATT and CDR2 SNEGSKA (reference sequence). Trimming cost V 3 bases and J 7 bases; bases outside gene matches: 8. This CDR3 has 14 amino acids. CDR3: CSASTRGREQPQHF. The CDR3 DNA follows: TGCAGTGCTAGTACCAGGGGGCGAGAGCAGCCCCAGCATTTT.

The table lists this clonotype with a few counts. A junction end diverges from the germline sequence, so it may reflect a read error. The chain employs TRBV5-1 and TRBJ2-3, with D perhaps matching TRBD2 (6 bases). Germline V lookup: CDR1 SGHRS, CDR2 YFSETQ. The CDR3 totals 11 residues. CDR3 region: CASILIAAQYF. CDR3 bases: TGCGCCAGCATCTTGATAGCGGCGCAGTATTTT.

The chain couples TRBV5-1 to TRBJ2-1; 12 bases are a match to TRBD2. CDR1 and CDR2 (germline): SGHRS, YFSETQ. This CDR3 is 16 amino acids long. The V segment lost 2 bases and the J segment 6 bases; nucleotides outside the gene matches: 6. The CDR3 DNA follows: TGCGCCAGCAGCTTTTGGGGGACTAGCGGGCCCAATGAGCAGTTCTTC. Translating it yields CASSFWGTSGPNEQFF.

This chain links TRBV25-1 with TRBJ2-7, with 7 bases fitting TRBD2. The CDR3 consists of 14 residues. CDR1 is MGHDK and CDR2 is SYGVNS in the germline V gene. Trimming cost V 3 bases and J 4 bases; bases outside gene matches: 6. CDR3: CASSDSGGLYEQYF. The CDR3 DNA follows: TGTGCCAGCAGTGATTCGGGGGGTCTGTACGAGCAGTACTTC.

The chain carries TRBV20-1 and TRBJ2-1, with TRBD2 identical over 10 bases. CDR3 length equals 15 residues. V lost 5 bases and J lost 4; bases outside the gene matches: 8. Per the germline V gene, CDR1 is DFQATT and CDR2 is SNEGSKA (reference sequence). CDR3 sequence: CSAVPSGGVYNEQFF. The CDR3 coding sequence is TGCAGTGCTGTTCCTAGCGGGGGTGTTTACAATGAGCAGTTCTTC.

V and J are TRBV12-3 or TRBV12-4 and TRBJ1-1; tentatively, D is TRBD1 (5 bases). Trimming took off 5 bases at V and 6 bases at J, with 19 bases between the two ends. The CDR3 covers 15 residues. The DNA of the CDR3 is TGTGCCAGCAGTCCCTTCGGACCGTGGGGCTCTGAAGCTTTCTTT. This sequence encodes CASSPFGPWGSEAFF.

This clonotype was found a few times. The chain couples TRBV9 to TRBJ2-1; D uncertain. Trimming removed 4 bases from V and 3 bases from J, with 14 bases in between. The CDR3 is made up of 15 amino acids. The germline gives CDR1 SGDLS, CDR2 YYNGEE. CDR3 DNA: TGTGCCAGCAGCAACGGCGACACATACTACAATGAGCAGTTCTTC. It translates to CASSNGDTYYNEQFF.

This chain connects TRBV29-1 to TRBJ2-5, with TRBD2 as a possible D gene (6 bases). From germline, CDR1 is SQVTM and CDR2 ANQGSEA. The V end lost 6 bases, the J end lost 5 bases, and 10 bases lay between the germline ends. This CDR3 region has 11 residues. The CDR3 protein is CSVGGLETQYF. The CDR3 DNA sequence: TGCAGCGTCGGGGGTTTGGAGACCCAGTACTTC.

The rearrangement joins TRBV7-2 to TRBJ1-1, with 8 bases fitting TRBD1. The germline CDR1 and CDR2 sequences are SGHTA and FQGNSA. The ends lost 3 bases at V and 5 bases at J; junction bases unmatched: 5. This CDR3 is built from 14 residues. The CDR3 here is CASSLSHRGTEAFF. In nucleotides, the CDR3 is TGTGCCAGCAGCTTGTCCCACAGGGGGACTGAAGCTTTCTTT. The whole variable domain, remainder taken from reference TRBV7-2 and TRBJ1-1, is GAGVSQSPSNKVTEKGKDVELRCDPISGHTALYWYRQSLGQGLEFLIYFQGNSAPDKSGLPSDRFSAERTGGSVSTLTIQRTQQEDSAVYLCASSLSHRGTEAFFGQGTRLTVV.

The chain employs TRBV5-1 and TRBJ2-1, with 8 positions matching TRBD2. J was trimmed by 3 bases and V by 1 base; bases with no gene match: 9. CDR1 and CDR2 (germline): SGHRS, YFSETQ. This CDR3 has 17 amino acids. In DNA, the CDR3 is TGCGCCAGCAGCTTGTTAGCGGGGACATCGTTCTACAATGAGCAGTTCTTC. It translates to CASSLLAGTSFYNEQFF. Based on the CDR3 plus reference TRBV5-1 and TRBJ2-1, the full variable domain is KAGVTQTPRYLIKTRGQQVTLSCSPISGHRSVSWYQQTPGQGLQFLFEYFSETQRNKGNFPGRFSGRQFSNSRSEMNVSTLELGDSALYLCASSLLAGTSFYNEQFFGPGTRLTVL.